This TCR beta chain was identified in a study of T cell responses to AZD1222 COVID-19 vaccine. Sequencing used immunoSEQ multiplex PCR; TCRdb keeps in-frame clones, though not all of them. The sample gives some 100,000 clones, roughly 91% of which show up once; 16% is in the top ten. Trimming removed 4 bases from V and 2 bases from J, with 15 bases in between. CDR3 length: 16 residues. Germline CDR1 is MNHEY and CDR2 is SVGEGT. The V and J genes are TRBV6-2 or TRBV6-3 and TRBJ1-3; no reliable D call. The receptor's source is an adult in good health. The starting material was peripheral blood, obtained on day 0 of AZD1222 vaccination. The CDR3 reads CASSWHTSSAGNTIYF. The CDR3 coding sequence is TGTGCCAGCAGTTGGCACACCTCTTCTGCTGGAAACACCATATATTTT.